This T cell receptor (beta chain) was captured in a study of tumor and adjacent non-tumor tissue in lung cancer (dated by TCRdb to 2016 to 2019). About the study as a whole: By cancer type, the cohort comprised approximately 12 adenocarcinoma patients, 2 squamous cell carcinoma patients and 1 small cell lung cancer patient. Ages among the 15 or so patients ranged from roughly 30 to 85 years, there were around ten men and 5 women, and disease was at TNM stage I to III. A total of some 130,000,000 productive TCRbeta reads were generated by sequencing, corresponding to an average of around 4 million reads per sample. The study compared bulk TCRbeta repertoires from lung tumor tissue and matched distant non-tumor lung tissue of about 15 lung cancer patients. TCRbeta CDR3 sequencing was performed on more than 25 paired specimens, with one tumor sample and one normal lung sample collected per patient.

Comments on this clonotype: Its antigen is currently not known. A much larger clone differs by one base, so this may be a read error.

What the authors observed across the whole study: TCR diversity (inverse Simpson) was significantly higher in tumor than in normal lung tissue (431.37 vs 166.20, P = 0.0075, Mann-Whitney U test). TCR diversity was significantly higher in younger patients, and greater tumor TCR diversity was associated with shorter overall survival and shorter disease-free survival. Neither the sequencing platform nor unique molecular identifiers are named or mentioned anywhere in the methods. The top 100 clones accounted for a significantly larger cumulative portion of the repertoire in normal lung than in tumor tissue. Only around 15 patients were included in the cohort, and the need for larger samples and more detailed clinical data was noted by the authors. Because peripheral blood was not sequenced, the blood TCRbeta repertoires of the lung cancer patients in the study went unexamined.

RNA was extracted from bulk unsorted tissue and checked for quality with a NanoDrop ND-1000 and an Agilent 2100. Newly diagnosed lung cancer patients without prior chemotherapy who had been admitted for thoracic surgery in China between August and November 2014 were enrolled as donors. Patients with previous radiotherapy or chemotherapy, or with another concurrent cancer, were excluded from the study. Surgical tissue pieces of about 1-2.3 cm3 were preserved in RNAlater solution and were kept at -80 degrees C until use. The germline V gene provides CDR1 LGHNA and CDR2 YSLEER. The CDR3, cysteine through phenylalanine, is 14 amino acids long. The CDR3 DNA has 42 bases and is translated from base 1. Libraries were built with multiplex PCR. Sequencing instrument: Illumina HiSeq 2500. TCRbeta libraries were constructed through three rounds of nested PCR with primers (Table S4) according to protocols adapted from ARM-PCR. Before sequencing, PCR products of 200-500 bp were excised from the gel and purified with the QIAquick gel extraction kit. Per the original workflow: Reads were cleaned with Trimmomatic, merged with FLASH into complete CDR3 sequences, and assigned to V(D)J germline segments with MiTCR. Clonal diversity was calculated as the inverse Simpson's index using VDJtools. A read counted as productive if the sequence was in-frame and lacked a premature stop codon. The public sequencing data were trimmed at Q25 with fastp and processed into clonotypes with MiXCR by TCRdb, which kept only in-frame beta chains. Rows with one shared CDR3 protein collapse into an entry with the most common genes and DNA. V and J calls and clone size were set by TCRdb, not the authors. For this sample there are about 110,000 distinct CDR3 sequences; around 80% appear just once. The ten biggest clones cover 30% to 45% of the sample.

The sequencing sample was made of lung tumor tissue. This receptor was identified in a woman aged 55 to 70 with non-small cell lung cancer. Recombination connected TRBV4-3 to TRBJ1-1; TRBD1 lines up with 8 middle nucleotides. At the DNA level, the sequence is TGCGCCAGCAGCCAAGATTCCCAGGGGGCTGAATCTTTCTTT. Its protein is CASSQDSQGAESFF.